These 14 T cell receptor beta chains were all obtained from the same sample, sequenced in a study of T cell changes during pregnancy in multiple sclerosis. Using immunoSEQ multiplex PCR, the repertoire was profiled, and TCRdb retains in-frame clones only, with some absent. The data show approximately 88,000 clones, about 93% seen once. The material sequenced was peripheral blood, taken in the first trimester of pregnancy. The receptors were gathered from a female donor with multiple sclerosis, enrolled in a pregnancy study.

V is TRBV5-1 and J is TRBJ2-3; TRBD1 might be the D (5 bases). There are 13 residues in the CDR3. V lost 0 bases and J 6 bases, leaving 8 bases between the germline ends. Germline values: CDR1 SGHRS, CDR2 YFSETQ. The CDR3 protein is CASSLVGADTQYF. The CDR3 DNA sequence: TGCGCCAGCAGCTTGGTAGGGGCGGATACGCAGTATTTT.

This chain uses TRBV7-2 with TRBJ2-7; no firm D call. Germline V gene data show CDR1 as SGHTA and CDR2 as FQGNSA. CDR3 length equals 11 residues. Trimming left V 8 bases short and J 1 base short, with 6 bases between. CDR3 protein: CASSLSYEQYF. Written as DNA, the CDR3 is TGTGCCAGCTCGTTATCCTACGAGCAGTACTTC. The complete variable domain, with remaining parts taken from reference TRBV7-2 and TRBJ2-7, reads GAGVSQSPSNKVTEKGKDVELRCDPISGHTALYWYRQSLGQGLEFLIYFQGNSAPDKSGLPSDRFSAERTGGSVSTLTIQRTQQEDSAVYLCASSLSYEQYFGPGTRLTVT.

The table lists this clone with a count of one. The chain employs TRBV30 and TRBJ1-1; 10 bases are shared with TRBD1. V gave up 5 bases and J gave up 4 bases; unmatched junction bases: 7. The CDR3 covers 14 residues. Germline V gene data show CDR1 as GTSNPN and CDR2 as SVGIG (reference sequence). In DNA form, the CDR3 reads TGTGCCTGGGGAGACAGGGGGCGGGCCACTGAAGCTTTCTTT. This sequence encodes CAWGDRGRATEAFF.

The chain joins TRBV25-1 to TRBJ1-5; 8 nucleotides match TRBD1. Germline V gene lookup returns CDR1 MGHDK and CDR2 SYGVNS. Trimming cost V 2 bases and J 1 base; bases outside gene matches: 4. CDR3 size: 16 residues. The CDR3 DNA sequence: TGTGCCAGCAGTGAACAGGGGGCAGGGAGCAATCAGCCCCAGCATTTT. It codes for CASSEQGAGSNQPQHF.

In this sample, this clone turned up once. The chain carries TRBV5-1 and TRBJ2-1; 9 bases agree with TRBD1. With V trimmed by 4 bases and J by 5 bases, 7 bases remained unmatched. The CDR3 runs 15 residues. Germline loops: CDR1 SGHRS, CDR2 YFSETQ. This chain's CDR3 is CASSPGDRDHNEQFF. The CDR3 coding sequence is TGCGCCAGCAGCCCGGGGGACAGGGACCACAATGAGCAGTTCTTC.

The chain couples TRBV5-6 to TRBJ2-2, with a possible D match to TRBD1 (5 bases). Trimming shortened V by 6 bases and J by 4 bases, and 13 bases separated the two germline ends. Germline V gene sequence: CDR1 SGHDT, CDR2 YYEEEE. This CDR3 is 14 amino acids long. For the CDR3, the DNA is TGTGCCAGCAAAGACAGAGGATTCACCGGGGAGCTGTTTTTT. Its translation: CASKDRGFTGELFF.

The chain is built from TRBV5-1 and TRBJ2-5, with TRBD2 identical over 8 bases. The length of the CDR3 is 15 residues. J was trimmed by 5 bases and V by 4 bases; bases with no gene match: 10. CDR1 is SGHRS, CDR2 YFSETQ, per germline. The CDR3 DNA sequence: TGCGCCAGCAGCCCAAGAAGCGGGGGAAGGGAGACCCAGTACTTC. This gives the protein CASSPRSGGRETQYF.

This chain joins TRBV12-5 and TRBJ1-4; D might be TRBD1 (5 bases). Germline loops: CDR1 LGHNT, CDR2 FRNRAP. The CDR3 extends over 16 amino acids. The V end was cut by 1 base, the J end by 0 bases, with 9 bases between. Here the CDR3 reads CASGLEGVPTNEKLFF. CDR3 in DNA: TGTGCTAGTGGTTTGGAAGGGGTTCCAACTAATGAAAAACTGTTTTTT.

This CDR3 reads CASSPAIGAGNTIYF. The CDR3 DNA follows: TGTGCCAGCTCACCAGCGATAGGGGCTGGAAACACCATATATTTT. The chain couples TRBV18 to TRBJ1-3; perhaps TRBD1 as D (5 bases). Germline V gene sequence: CDR1 KGHSH, CDR2 LQKENI. The CDR3 has 15 residues. The V end was cut by 2 bases, the J end by 2 bases, with 10 bases between.

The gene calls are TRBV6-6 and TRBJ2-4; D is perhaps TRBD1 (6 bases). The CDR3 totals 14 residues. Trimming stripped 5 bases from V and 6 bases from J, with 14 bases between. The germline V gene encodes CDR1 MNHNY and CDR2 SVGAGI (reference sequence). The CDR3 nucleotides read TGTGCCAGCAGTCCCGGCAGGGGTCTAAACATTCAGTACTTC. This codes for CASSPGRGLNIQYF.

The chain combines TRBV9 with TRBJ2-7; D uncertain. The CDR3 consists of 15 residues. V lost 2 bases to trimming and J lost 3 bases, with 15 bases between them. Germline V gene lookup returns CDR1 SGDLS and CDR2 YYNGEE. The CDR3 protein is CASSVTPLENYEQYF. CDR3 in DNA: TGTGCCAGCAGCGTGACCCCCCTAGAGAACTACGAGCAGTACTTC.

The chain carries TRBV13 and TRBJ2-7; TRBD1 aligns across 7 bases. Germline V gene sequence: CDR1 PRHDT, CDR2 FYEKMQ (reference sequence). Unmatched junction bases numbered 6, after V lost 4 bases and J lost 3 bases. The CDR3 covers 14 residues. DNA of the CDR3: TGTGCCAGCAGCTCCGGGACAGAGCACTACGAGCAGTACTTC. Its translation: CASSSGTEHYEQYF.

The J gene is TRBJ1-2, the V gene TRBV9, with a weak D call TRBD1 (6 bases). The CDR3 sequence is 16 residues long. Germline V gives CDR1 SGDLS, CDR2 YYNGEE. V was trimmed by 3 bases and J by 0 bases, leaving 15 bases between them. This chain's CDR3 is CASSGYNREANYGYTF. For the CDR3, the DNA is TGTGCCAGCAGCGGCTACAACAGGGAAGCTAACTATGGCTACACCTTC.

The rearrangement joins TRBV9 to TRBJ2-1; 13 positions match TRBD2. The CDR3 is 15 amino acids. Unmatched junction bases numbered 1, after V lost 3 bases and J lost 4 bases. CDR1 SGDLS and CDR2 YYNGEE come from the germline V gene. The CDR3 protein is CASSEGLAGYNEQFF. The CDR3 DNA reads TGTGCCAGCAGCGAGGGACTAGCGGGGTACAATGAGCAGTTCTTC.